One and the same sample provided the 21 T cell receptor beta chains below, sequenced in a study of blood T cell repertoires in COVID-19. Profiled with immunoSEQ multiplex PCR; TCRdb holds only in-frame clones, not every one. The table has approximately 72,000 clones, around 83% seen once. The sample taken for sequencing was peripheral blood. These receptors all come from an elderly woman with active or convalescent COVID-19.

The chain uses TRBV6-5 and TRBJ2-3; TRBD1 matches 9 bases. Looked up from germline, CDR1 is MNHEY and CDR2 is SVGAGI. The CDR3 spans 13 residues. V was pared by 8 bases and J by 6 bases, with 6 bases of the junction left unmatched. CDR3 sequence (DNA): TGTGCCAGCGGGGACAGGGCCTCGGATACGCAGTATTTT. Amino acids: CASGDRASDTQYF.

V gene TRBV3-1 (or the pseudogene TRBV3-2) combines with J gene TRBJ2-3; tentatively, D is TRBD1 (5 bases). This CDR3 has 20 amino acids. V was pared by 0 bases and J by 4 bases, with 26 bases between. In germline, CDR1 is LGHDT, CDR2 YNNKEL (reference sequence). For the CDR3, the DNA is TGTGCCAGCAGCCAAGATGTTTTTTCAGGGTCTGTCCCAATTTCAGATACGCAGTATTTT. Protein product: CASSQDVFSGSVPISDTQYF.

The chain has TRBV5-6 and TRBJ2-2; D remains ambiguous. This CDR3 has 14 amino acids. V was shortened by 0 bases and J by 7 bases, with 10 bases between the two germline ends. Germline-derived CDR1 and CDR2 are SGHDT and YYEEEE. CDR3 sequence reads: CASSLERFIGELFF. CDR3 nucleotides: TGTGCCAGCAGCTTGGAGAGGTTTATCGGGGAGCTGTTTTTT.

The chain couples TRBV28 to TRBJ1-4; 10 bases match TRBD1. V dropped 6 bases and J dropped 5; count of bases not matched to a gene: 3. The CDR3 sequence is 14 residues long. Looked up from germline, CDR1 is MDHEN and CDR2 is SYDVKM. The chain's CDR3 is CASSWTGGNEKLFF. CDR3 DNA sequence: TGTGCCAGCAGCTGGACAGGGGGAAATGAAAAACTGTTTTTT.

The chain employs TRBV18 and TRBJ1-2; D is uncertain. CDR3 length equals 17 residues. Germline loops: CDR1 KGHSH, CDR2 LQKENI. The ends were cut back, 1 base at V and 1 base at J, with 16 bases in the middle. DNA of the CDR3: TGTGCCAGCTCACCACTAAGTCTCAGGTCGAGTAACTATGGCTACACCTTC. Encoded protein: CASSPLSLRSSNYGYTF. Full variable domain (outside the CDR3, taken from reference TRBV18 and TRBJ1-2): NAGVMQNPRHLVRRRGQEARLRCSPMKGHSHVYWYRQLPEEGLKFMVYLQKENIIDESGMPKERFSAEFPKEGPSILRIQQVVRGDSAAYFCASSPLSLRSSNYGYTFGSGTRLTVV.

The chain joins TRBV28 to TRBJ1-2, with 11 nucleotides matching TRBD1. Looked up from germline, CDR1 is MDHEN and CDR2 is SYDVKM. The trim removed 3 bases at V and 5 bases at J, leaving 5 bases unmatched. The CDR3 covers 15 residues. The CDR3 is CASSFSGTGGYGYTF. For the CDR3, the DNA is TGTGCCAGCAGTTTCTCCGGGACAGGGGGGTATGGCTACACCTTC.

The rearrangement uses TRBV4-3 and TRBJ2-3; 10 nucleotides line up with TRBD2. The CDR3 loop spans 19 amino acids. Trimming at V came to 0 bases and at J to 4 bases, leaving 13 bases not matched to a gene. CDR1 and CDR2 from the germline V gene are LGHNA and YSLEER. The CDR3 nucleotides are TGCGCCAGCAGCCAAGATTTTCGGAGGACTAGCGGTGGGGCAGATACGCAGTATTTT. It yields the protein CASSQDFRRTSGGADTQYF.

V and J are TRBV5-4 and TRBJ2-1; D ambiguous. This CDR3 is 13 amino acids long. The germline gives CDR1 SGHNT, CDR2 YYREEE (reference sequence). Trimming stripped 1 base from V and 6 bases from J, with 8 bases between. CDR3 sequence reads: CASSLSYANEQFF. CDR3 nucleotide sequence: TGTGCCAGCAGCTTGTCCTACGCCAATGAGCAGTTCTTC.

The V call is TRBV7-9, the J call TRBJ2-1, with TRBD1 matching over 9 bases. The germline CDR1 and CDR2 sequences are SEHNR and FQNEAQ (reference sequence). Trimming removed 5 bases from V and 8 bases from J; junction bases left unmatched: 13. CDR3 length: 16 residues. The DNA of the CDR3 is TGTGCCAGCAGCACAAACCGGGACAGGGTGTTCGATGAGCAGTTCTTC. The encoded protein is CASSTNRDRVFDEQFF.

The chain joins TRBV7-9 to TRBJ1-2; perhaps TRBD1 as D (6 bases). With 5 bases removed from V and 8 bases from J, the gap between germline ends came to 15 bases. The CDR3 extends over 13 amino acids. Germline CDR1 reads SEHNR; CDR2 reads FQNEAQ (reference sequence). CDR3 residues: CASSGRTAGGYTF. In DNA form, the CDR3 reads TGTGCCAGCAGCGGCAGGACAGCTGGAGGCTACACCTTC.

This clone has a handful of counts. The rearrangement links TRBV5-1 to TRBJ1-2; 7 nucleotides align to TRBD1. Trimming removed 4 bases from V and 1 base from J; junction bases left unmatched: 10. CDR3 length: 16 residues. Germline assignment: CDR1 SGHRS and CDR2 YFSETQ. The CDR3 nucleotides are TGCGCCAGCAGCCTCGGGACAGCGAATTTTAACTATGGCTACACCTTC. This gives the protein CASSLGTANFNYGYTF.

The gene calls are TRBV30 and TRBJ1-2; D is ambiguous. This CDR3 is 14 amino acids long. The V and J ends lost 0 bases and 2 bases respectively, with 10 bases between them. CDR1 and CDR2 (germline): GTSNPN, SVGIG (reference sequence). For the CDR3, the DNA is TGTGCCTGGAGTGTACAGCAGATAAACTATGGCTACACCTTC. Protein sequence: CAWSVQQINYGYTF.

The V gene is TRBV3-1 (or the pseudogene TRBV3-2), the J gene TRBJ2-3, with 10 nucleotides matching TRBD1. The V gene's germline CDR1 is LGHDT and CDR2 YNNKEL (reference sequence). The V and J ends lost 0 bases and 4 bases, in that order; junction bases with no gene match: 13. This CDR3 has 19 residues. The CDR3 reads CASSQDGGPDRGRPDTQYF. The CDR3 DNA is TGTGCCAGCAGCCAAGATGGGGGGCCCGACAGGGGGCGGCCAGATACGCAGTATTTT.

The V call is TRBV4-1, the J call TRBJ2-3; TRBD2 matches at 8 bases. The CDR3 contains 15 residues. Germline CDR1 and CDR2: MGHRA and YSYEKL. J lost 6 bases, V lost 1 base, and 6 bases had no gene match. Here the CDR3 DNA reads TGCGCCAGCAGCCAAGCACCGGGGGGGCGGGATACGCAGTATTTT. It encodes CASSQAPGGRDTQYF.

The chain is built from TRBV5-4 and TRBJ2-5; 7 positions agree with TRBD2. With V trimmed by 3 bases and J by 5 bases, 13 bases remained unmatched. There are 16 residues in the CDR3. Germline CDR1 and CDR2: SGHNT and YYREEE (reference sequence). CDR3 DNA: TGTGCCAGCAGCTGGGCAGGTGGCGGGGGAGGCGAGACCCAGTACTTC. Its translation is CASSWAGGGGGETQYF.

The chain joins TRBV11-2 to TRBJ2-7, with TRBD1 identical over 9 bases. This CDR3 contains 18 residues. V was clipped by 4 bases and J by 1 base; unmatched bases: 14. Germline CDR1 reads SGHAT; CDR2 reads FQNNGV. CDR3: CASSSTGTGSSGSYEQYF. The CDR3 nucleotides are TGTGCCAGCAGCTCTACCGGGACAGGGAGCAGCGGGTCCTACGAGCAGTACTTC.

The sample holds a few counts of this clone. The chain carries TRBV7-2 and TRBJ1-2; 8 positions match TRBD1. Losses at the gene ends were 1 base for V and 3 bases for J; bases not matched to a gene: 4. Looked up from germline, CDR1 is SGHTA and CDR2 is FQGNSA. The CDR3 contains 15 residues. CDR3 DNA sequence: TGTGCCAGCAGCTTAGGTTCAGGGGGCTACTATGGCTACACCTTC. This encodes CASSLGSGGYYGYTF. Based on the CDR3 plus reference TRBV7-2 and TRBJ1-2, the full variable domain is GAGVSQSPSNKVTEKGKDVELRCDPISGHTALYWYRQSLGQGLEFLIYFQGNSAPDKSGLPSDRFSAERTGGSVSTLTIQRTQQEDSAVYLCASSLGSGGYYGYTFGSGTRLTVV.

The V and J genes are TRBV2 and TRBJ1-6; D is perhaps TRBD1 (5 bases). The germline CDR1 and CDR2 sequences are SNHLY and FYNNEI. V dropped 6 bases and J dropped 10 bases, with 16 bases sitting between them. The CDR3 spans 14 residues. CDR3 sequence (DNA): TGTGCCAGCAGCCAGGGCCCGTCAGGGTCACCCCTCCACTTT. Amino acid sequence: CASSQGPSGSPLHF.

The chain joins TRBV9 to TRBJ2-5, with TRBD2 as a possible D gene (5 bases). The ends were cut back, 4 bases at V and 0 bases at J, with 13 bases in the middle. Germline V gene data show CDR1 as SGDLS and CDR2 as YYNGEE. CDR3 length equals 15 residues. The CDR3 reads CASSPAGRYQETQYF. The CDR3 nucleotides read TGTGCCAGCAGCCCCGCGGGTCGGTACCAAGAGACCCAGTACTTC. The complete variable domain, with remaining parts taken from reference TRBV9 and TRBJ2-5, reads DSGVTQTPKHLITATGQRVTLRCSPRSGDLSVYWYQQSLDQGLQFLIQYYNGEERAKGNILERFSAQQFPDLHSELNLSSLELGDSALYFCASSPAGRYQETQYFGPGTRLLVL.

This clone is a singleton in its sample. The chain has TRBV3-1 (or the pseudogene TRBV3-2) and TRBJ2-1; 8 nucleotides align to TRBD2. Per the germline V gene, CDR1 is LGHDT and CDR2 is YNNKEL (reference sequence). J gave up 10 bases and V 2 bases, and 10 bases lay outside the gene matches. The CDR3 is made up of 15 amino acids. The CDR3 coding sequence is TGTGCCAGCAGCCAATCCGTCCCGCGGGGGGACGAGCAGTTCTTC. Encoded protein: CASSQSVPRGDEQFF.

V usage is TRBV10-1 and J usage is TRBJ2-5, with 7 positions matching TRBD2. The CDR3 is 12 residues long. V dropped 3 bases and J dropped 5; count of bases not matched to a gene: 0. Germline CDR1 is WNHNN and CDR2 is SYGVQD (reference sequence). CDR3 residues: CASSDSGETQYF. The CDR3, as DNA: TGCGCCAGCAGTGATAGCGGGGAGACCCAGTACTTC.